This T cell receptor beta chain comes out of a study of T cell repertoires in cytomegalovirus infection. CDR3 size: 16 residues. Trimming took off 0 bases at V and 1 base at J, with 12 bases between the two ends. Germline lookup yields CDR1 SGHTA and CDR2 FQGNSA. Study-wide findings and caveats: Cumulative public TCR beta family frequency identified carriers of CMV plus the relevant HLA. Across the ex vivo response, the dominant clonotypes were HLA-C-restricted CMV-specific TCR beta clonotypes.

Of note for this clonotype: Its antigen is undetermined.

Using its own MiXCR run on the reads, TCRdb lists one record per CDR3 protein. The table includes about 260,000 distinct CDR3 sequences, around 9% detected once. Sequenced material: PBMCs. This clonotype was sampled from a human donor in good health (CMV status not recorded). Some clones in this sample may be carry-over from other donors' samples. The V and J genes are TRBV7-2 and TRBJ2-5; weak D call: TRBD2 (7 bases). CDR3 bases: TGTGCCAGCAGCTTAGCGGGGGGGGGCCCCCAAGAGACCCAGTACTTC. Its translation is CASSLAGGGPQETQYF.